The T cell receptor beta chain under discussion was sequenced for a study of blood T cell repertoires in COVID-19. Study summary: Both acute and convalescent COVID-19 samples were obtained from the United States, Italy and Spain.

In the original processing: Amplification from reference gene primers served as the basis for estimated nucleated cell counts. Here immunoSEQ multiplex PCR was the method, and the copy in TCRdb shows in-frame clones only, minus some. Clone size and the V and J calls come from that table; the DNA yielded D and trimming. The sample has about 270,000 clones; less than 95% are singletons. This study enrolled people aged about 18 to 100 from approximately 25 US geographic areas. This sequence originates from a man aged 35 to 55 who had been exposed to COVID-19. Specimen: PBMCs or T cells enriched from blood (not recorded which).

Here the CDR3 DNA reads TGTGCCAGCACCGTGGGGCAGTCGGACACTGAAGCTTTCTTT. This sequence encodes CASTVGQSDTEAFF. The V gene is TRBV9, the J gene TRBJ1-1, with D possibly TRBD1 on 5 matching bases. The CDR3 runs to 14 residues. V was trimmed by 6 bases and J by 3 bases, leaving 15 bases between them. Looked up from germline, CDR1 is SGDLS and CDR2 is YYNGEE. Based on the CDR3 plus reference TRBV9 and TRBJ1-1, the full variable domain is DSGVTQTPKHLITATGQRVTLRCSPRSGDLSVYWYQQSLDQGLQFLIQYYNGEERAKGNILERFSAQQFPDLHSELNLSSLELGDSALYFCASTVGQSDTEAFFGQGTRLTVV.